This record looks at one T cell receptor beta chain sequence and its context. This sample stems from a study of shared clonotypes between healthy human individuals. Study details: Three CD4 naive, three CD4 memory, two CD8 naive and one CD8 memory plate were used per donor.

CD45RO negativity and positive selection for CCR7 defined naive CD8 cells, a population that excluded terminally differentiated effector memory CD45RA+ cells. V was shortened by 0 bases and J by 1 base, with 9 bases between the two germline ends. This CDR3 spans 15 amino acids. Germline CDR1 reads MNHEY; CDR2 reads SVGAGI. Repertoires were generated with immunoSEQ multiplex PCR, while TCRdb's copy carries only in-frame clones and drops some. The repertoire holds millions of clones, with about 92% as singletons. Sequenced: naive CD8+ T cells from PBMCs. The source is a man aged 18-30 years in good health. Some clones in this sample may be carry-over from other donors' samples. The chain joins TRBV6-5 to TRBJ2-5; maybe TRBD2 (5 bases). The CDR3: CASSYSIGLQETQYF. In DNA form, the CDR3 reads TGTGCCAGCAGTTACTCGATCGGACTCCAAGAGACCCAGTACTTC.